This T cell receptor (beta chain) was recorded in a study of shared clonotypes between healthy human individuals (dated by TCRdb to about 2020). Notes on the research overall: The cohort comprised a couple of women and a few men aged 18 to 49 years. For each donor, three plates each were used for CD4 naive and CD4 memory, two plates were used for CD8 naive, and one plate was used for CD8 memory. The study deeply sequenced blood TCR repertoires of five healthy adults to estimate repertoire size and the extent of clonotype sharing between individuals. To increase sequencing depth and limit assay-specific biases, different laboratories used diverse techniques to prepare libraries and sequence TCR repertoires. Between about 0.8 and 8.9 billion PBMCs per donor were obtained by leukapheresis.

Healthy HIV-negative adults with no recently reported acute infections or vaccinations were included as donors. Every donor was a Caucasian adult living in Nashville, Tennessee, USA. CD4+ T cells were enriched by magnetic negative selection; naive cells were then positively selected on CD45RA, and the negative fraction formed the memory subset. After blood collection by leukapheresis, PBMCs were isolated using Ficoll-Histopaque density gradient centrifugation and then cryopreserved in the vapor phase of liquid nitrogen. Purity and quantity of every magnetically sorted T cell population were checked by analytical flow cytometry. Genomic DNA was isolated from each sorted fraction and quantified by UV absorbance on a Nanodrop 2000c. As concerns this clone: Its antigen remains unidentified. Within one base of it there is no much larger clone, and no base qualities were kept.

Using the deep immunoSEQ assay, multiplex PCR amplified TCR CDR3 regions from genomic DNA. Genomic DNA extracted from each cell subset was distributed evenly over all wells of several immunoSEQ 96-well plates, and each plate served as one replicate. For sorted subsets, about 200 ng genomic DNA, equal to 30,000 or so T cell genomes, was loaded into each replicate PCR. Purified libraries were measured with a Qubit 3.0 fluorometer, size-checked on a Bioanalyzer 2100, and measured again with the KAPA Library Quantification kit. Every immunoSEQ 96-well plate was sequenced on a separate single-read 150-cycle Illumina NextSeq 550 flow cell. On the study's bioinformatics: Because the immunoSEQ output included only junctional sequences and no quality scores, the filtering could not be the same as the filtering used for full-length reads. Sequences were annotated with PyIR, a Python wrapper for IgBLAST v1.9, using IMGT germline references to assign V/J genes and CDR3. Reads were removed for weak V/J assignments (E-value above 1e-6), missing CDR3, stop codons, out-of-frame junctions, or ambiguous translated residues. V3J clonotypes were defined as sequences sharing the same inferred V gene, J gene, and CDR3 amino acid sequence. The percentage overlap between two repertoires was calculated by dividing the number of shared unique clonotypes by the size of the smaller repertoire. Three approaches were used to assess repertoire richness: RTK rarefaction, the Chao1 estimator, and Recon v2.1 estimates of unobserved clonotypes. OLGA was used to compute generation probabilities for all TCRbeta clonotypes that the gDNA method yielded from several donors. The source is immuneACCESS, and TCRdb retained only in-frame sequences with V and J called. Part of the clones is not carried over; for the studies checked, unresolved V genes explain less than half of this, and the remainder is unexplained. For V, J and clone size, that table is used; D and trimming come from the DNA. This sample gives 2 million to 3 million clones in total; 93% of them show up just once. 0.36% of the sample is held by the ten biggest clonotypes.

V is trimmed back by 4 bases and J by 4 bases, and the junction contains 2 bases that no gene match accounts for. CDR1 and CDR2 (ENHRY, SYGVKD) derive from the germline V gene. The CDR3 has 14 amino acids, counting the end cysteine and phenylalanine. Kept here is only the CDR3 DNA, which spans 42 bases and is read in frame from base 1. Findings and caveats that apply to the study as a whole: Compared with non-shared clonotypes, the clonotypes found in all four sorted-subset donors had higher generation probabilities. Based on pairwise subsampling, the degree of clonotype sharing among donors was expected to be affected by sequencing depth. Rarefaction of sorted-subset datasets indicated incomplete sequencing despite the large sequencing depth. Larger estimated clonotype richness was generally found for naive subsets than for memory subsets. When a handful of donors were compared, the shared fraction of clonotypes was about 5.2% for naive CD4, less than 4% for naive CD8, 2% to 2.5% for memory CD4, and 0.35% to 0.4% for memory CD8. Sampling was restricted to blood, and TCR repertoires in tissues likely differ from the TCR repertoires found in blood. Because the study included a small number of donors, the genetic and exposure-history diversity represented was limited.

The sequence was collected from a man younger than 35 in good health. Some clones in this sample may be carry-over from other donors' samples. The material sequenced was naive CD4+ T cells from PBMCs. In the paper's terms, the cell subset or site label means: CD45RA+ positively selected. The chain is assembled from TRBV10-3 and TRBJ1-3, with 9 bases aligning to TRBD1. The DNA sequence is TGTGCCATCAGTGGGACAGGGGACGGAAACACCATATATTTT. Its product reads: CAISGTGDGNTIYF.